This TCR beta chain emerged from a study of T cell repertoires in cytomegalovirus infection. The CDR3 totals 16 residues. V was cut by 2 bases and J by 3 bases, with 13 bases left in between. Germline assignment: CDR1 MNHNY and CDR2 SVGAGI (reference sequence). One entry per CDR3 protein, called by TCRdb with MiXCR from the reads. The sample holds about 310,000 distinct CDR3 sequences; roughly a sixth are singletons and the top ten take approximately 12%. In this sample, this clonotype turned up many times. Input material: PBMCs. The rearrangement joins TRBV6-6 to TRBJ1-4; no reliable D call. This clonotype was obtained from a human donor in good health (CMV status not recorded). Some clones in this sample may be carry-over from other donors' samples. CDR3 sequence: CASSYNHPRANEKLFF. CDR3 coding DNA: TGTGCCAGCAGTTACAACCACCCGCGAGCTAATGAAAAACTGTTTTTT.